This T cell receptor beta chain was obtained from a study of sequential checkpoint blockade in melanoma. Study-wide context: Patients were randomized 1:1 to nivolumab-then-ipilimumab or ipilimumab-then-nivolumab first-line.

This table comes from immunoSEQ multiplex PCR, and its TCRdb copy is limited to in-frame clones, with some not included. This table holds 15,000 to 20,000 clones, around 75% found once. Treatment reported: randomized to nivolumab then ipilimumab (arm A) or the reverse (arm B). Patients had received no earlier DNA-damaging chemotherapy. Germline-derived CDR1 and CDR2 are MDHEN and SYDVKM. The CDR3 spans 17 residues. V lost 5 bases and J lost 1, with 15 bases in between. This specimen was CD8+ T cells sorted from blood (inferred from file names), taken from a patient given nivolumab and ipilimumab in sequence. This clonotype was sampled from a human donor with melanoma. The J gene is TRBJ1-6, the V gene TRBV28, with TRBD1 as a possible D gene (5 bases). CDR3 nucleotides: TGTGCCAGCAGTGGCGCTGGGGGGGGGTCCTATAATTCACCCCTCCACTTT. Protein product: CASSGAGGGSYNSPLHF.